The 23 T cell receptor beta chains given below trace back to one sample, sequenced in a study of blood T cell repertoires in COVID-19. Sequencing was performed with immunoSEQ multiplex PCR; in TCRdb, only in-frame clones are kept and a portion is missing. The sample shows under 200,000 clones, around 83% of them seen only once. What was sequenced was peripheral blood. These TCRs come from a woman aged 80 or over in a cohort sampled during active or convalescent COVID-19.

The rearrangement links TRBV6-4 to TRBJ1-1; 7 bases match TRBD1. The V gene end was trimmed by 8 bases and the J gene end by 1 base; junction bases not matched to a gene: 4. Germline values: CDR1 MRHNA, CDR2 SNTAGT. The CDR3 sequence is 13 residues long. CDR3 sequence: CASGDRANTEAFF. CDR3 DNA sequence: TGTGCCAGCGGAGACAGGGCGAACACTGAAGCTTTCTTT.

CDR3 DNA: TGTGCCACCAGCAGAGATAGGGGGCGATTCTACGAGCAGTACTTC. Translating gives CATSRDRGRFYEQYF. The V gene is TRBV15, the J gene TRBJ2-7; 7 bases map to TRBD1. V shed 0 bases and J 3 bases; nucleotides not matched to a gene: 5. CDR1 LNHNV and CDR2 YYDKDF come from the germline V gene (reference sequence). The CDR3 runs to 15 residues.

V and J are TRBV18 and TRBJ1-1; maybe TRBD1 (6 bases). CDR1 KGHSH and CDR2 LQKENI come from the germline V gene. There are 14 residues in the CDR3. V was pared by 3 bases and J by 8 bases, with 16 bases between. In DNA form, the CDR3 reads TGTGCCAGCTCACCGACCCGTGGGGGCGACGAAGCTTTCTTT. Protein sequence: CASSPTRGGDEAFF.

The table lists this clone with a few counts. This rearrangement joins TRBV19 to TRBJ2-5; 11 bases agree with TRBD2. Germline V lookup: CDR1 LNHDA, CDR2 SQIVND (reference sequence). This CDR3 contains 16 residues. Germline trimming cut 5 bases from V and 5 bases from J; bases unmatched to any gene: 10. The CDR3 region is CASSPGGLAARETQYF. As DNA, the CDR3 is TGTGCCAGTAGTCCTGGGGGACTAGCGGCCCGGGAGACCCAGTACTTC.

This chain uses TRBV9 with TRBJ1-2; 8 bases match TRBD1. Trimming removed 0 bases from V and 4 bases from J; junction bases left unmatched: 2. The germline gives CDR1 SGDLS, CDR2 YYNGEE. This CDR3 is 14 amino acids long. The CDR3 nucleotides read TGTGCCAGCAGCGTAGACAGGGGGGCCTATGGCTACACCTTC. Its translation is CASSVDRGAYGYTF.

V and J are TRBV7-2 and TRBJ1-2; the D is unclear. V shed 0 bases and J shed 2 bases, with 4 bases lying between them. CDR1 is SGHTA and CDR2 is FQGNSA in the germline V gene. The CDR3 is 13 residues long. This chain's CDR3 is CASSLAQNYGYTF. CDR3 bases: TGTGCCAGCAGCTTAGCACAGAACTATGGCTACACCTTC.

The V gene is TRBV5-6, the J gene TRBJ1-6; 7 nucleotides match TRBD1. The V segment lost 0 bases and the J segment 7 bases; nucleotides outside the gene matches: 1. Per the germline V gene, CDR1 is SGHDT and CDR2 is YYEEEE. This CDR3 has 14 amino acids. CDR3 residues: CASSLDRGNSPLHF. CDR3 coding DNA: TGTGCCAGCAGCTTGGACAGGGGAAATTCACCCCTCCACTTT. The full variable domain, completed using reference TRBV5-6 and TRBJ1-6, is DAGVTQSPTHLIKTRGQQVTLRCSPKSGHDTVSWYQQALGQGPQFIFQYYEEEERQRGNFPDRFSGHQFPNYSSELNVNALLLGDSALYLCASSLDRGNSPLHFGNGTRLTVT.

The J gene is TRBJ2-7, the V gene TRBV29-1, with unresolved D. Deletions cut 4 bases from V and 0 bases from J, with 7 bases between. The CDR3 runs 12 residues. From germline, CDR1 is SQVTM and CDR2 ANQGSEA. The CDR3 sequence: CSVAASSYEQYV. The CDR3 DNA reads as TGCAGCGTTGCTGCGAGCTCCTACGAGCAGTACGTC.

The genes are TRBV7-2 and TRBJ2-5; TRBD2 matches at 7 bases. The CDR3 length is 15 residues. The germline V gene has CDR1 SGHTA and CDR2 FQGNSA. V lost 5 bases and J lost 1; bases outside the gene matches: 7. The CDR3 spells CASSASGVSQETQYF. The CDR3, as DNA: TGTGCCAGCAGCGCAAGCGGGGTTTCCCAAGAGACCCAGTACTTC.

The rearrangement links TRBV15 to TRBJ1-6; tentative D call: TRBD1 (6 bases). CDR1 LNHNV and CDR2 YYDKDF come from the germline V gene (reference sequence). V lost 1 base, J lost 7 bases, and 11 bases lay in between. This CDR3 is built from 15 residues. DNA for the CDR3: TGTGCCACCAGCAGAGCGGGGGGCATGAATTCACCCCTCCACTTT. It translates to CATSRAGGMNSPLHF.

In this sample, this clone turned up once. CDR3 loop: CSVLTGGVRRYTF. The CDR3 bases are TGCAGCGTCCTCACAGGGGGCGTGAGGCGTTACACCTTC. This chain connects TRBV29-1 to TRBJ1-2; 9 positions match TRBD1. V shed 6 bases and J 11 bases; nucleotides not matched to a gene: 13. CDR3 length: 13 residues. In germline, CDR1 is SQVTM, CDR2 ANQGSEA.

This clone has more than one count but fewer than ten. The gene calls are TRBV7-2 and TRBJ2-2; TRBD2 matches 10 bases. From germline, CDR1 is SGHTA and CDR2 FQGNSA. V gave up 6 bases and J gave up 6 bases; unmatched junction bases: 10. The CDR3 contains 16 residues. The CDR3 loop is CASSYQGLAGAGELFF. The CDR3 DNA sequence: TGTGCCAGCAGTTACCAAGGGCTAGCGGGGGCCGGGGAGCTGTTTTTT.

The gene calls are TRBV5-1 and TRBJ2-1; 7 positions match TRBD1. Germline V gene data show CDR1 as SGHRS and CDR2 as YFSETQ. The CDR3 covers 16 residues. The J segment lost 0 bases and the V segment lost 4 bases, leaving 7 bases of the junction unmatched. The DNA of the CDR3 is TGCGCCAGCAGCGCCACAGGGGCAAACTCCTACAATGAGCAGTTCTTC. Its translation is CASSATGANSYNEQFF.

The rearrangement uses TRBV13 and TRBJ1-2; a possible D gene is TRBD1 (5 bases). V was clipped by 7 bases and J by 0 bases, with 12 bases between them. The CDR3 loop spans 14 amino acids. Germline V CDR1 and CDR2: PRHDT, FYEKMQ (reference sequence). CDR3 region: CASTVRAPNYGYTF. The CDR3 nucleotides are TGTGCCAGCACCGTCAGGGCCCCTAACTATGGCTACACCTTC.

J is TRBJ2-3 and V is TRBV5-4; 7 bases align to TRBD2. This CDR3 spans 15 amino acids. Germline CDR1 is SGHNT and CDR2 is YYREEE (reference sequence). The junction had 5 bases not matched to a gene; V was cut back by 2 bases and J by 2 bases. The CDR3 bases are TGTGCCAGCAGCTTAGGCGGGGGAATCACAGATACGCAGTATTTT. Amino acid sequence: CASSLGGGITDTQYF.

The sample holds one count of this clone. V gene TRBV2 combines with J gene TRBJ2-3; TRBD2 aligns across 14 bases. This CDR3 contains 15 residues. CDR1 SNHLY and CDR2 FYNNEI come from the germline V gene. After removal of 6 bases from V and 3 bases from J, the junction contained 2 bases not matched to a gene. Here the CDR3 reads CASRRLAGGTDTQYF. The CDR3 DNA follows: TGTGCCAGCAGAAGACTAGCGGGGGGGACAGATACGCAGTATTTT.

In its sample, this clone was seen a few times. This chain links TRBV29-1 with TRBJ1-2; D possibly corresponds to TRBD1 (5 bases). Germline CDR1 is SQVTM and CDR2 is ANQGSEA. V dropped 3 bases and J dropped 7 bases, with 9 bases sitting between them. This CDR3 is 11 amino acids long. CDR3 loop: CSVDWGGGYTF. The CDR3 DNA follows: TGCAGCGTTGACTGGGGGGGTGGCTACACCTTC. Drawing the rest from reference TRBV29-1 and TRBJ1-2, the complete variable domain is SAVISQKPSRDICQRGTSLTIQCQVDSQVTMMFWYRQQPGQSLTLIATANQGSEATYESGFVIDKFPISRPNLTFSTLTVSNMSPEDSSIYLCSVDWGGGYTFGSGTRLTVV.

DNA for the CDR3: TGTGCCAGCAGATCGGGACAGGGTGGTTTTCGTATATATTTT. Translated, it gives CASRSGQGGFRIYF. This chain uses TRBV6-5 with TRBJ1-3; 9 bases match TRBD1. Germline CDR1 is MNHEY and CDR2 is SVGAGI. V shed 6 bases and J 13 bases; nucleotides not matched to a gene: 13. This CDR3 comprises 14 residues.

This chain links TRBV3-1 (or the pseudogene TRBV3-2) with TRBJ1-3; D is unclear. V gave up 0 bases and J gave up 3 bases, with 6 bases separating them. In germline, CDR1 is LGHDT, CDR2 YNNKEL (reference sequence). The CDR3 totals 14 residues. The CDR3 sequence: CASSQDPGGNTIYF. DNA for the CDR3: TGTGCCAGCAGCCAAGATCCAGGTGGAAACACCATATATTTT.

The genes are TRBV5-4 and TRBJ1-6; 9 bases align to TRBD1. Trimming at V came to 0 bases and at J to 7 bases, leaving 8 bases not matched to a gene. The CDR3 has 17 amino acids. CDR1 and CDR2 (germline): SGHNT, YYREEE (reference sequence). DNA of the CDR3: TGTGCCAGCAGCTTGGATAGGGGACAGGGTATAAATTCACCCCTCCACTTT. The encoded protein is CASSLDRGQGINSPLHF.

The chain uses TRBV5-1 and TRBJ2-3; D is possibly TRBD2 (5 bases). CDR1 is SGHRS and CDR2 is YFSETQ in the germline V gene. Trimming took 3 bases from V and 1 from J, leaving 12 bases between them. This CDR3 region has 15 residues. CDR3 residues: CASSSEAGGTDTQYF. The CDR3 region has the DNA TGCGCCAGCAGCTCGGAGGCGGGTGGCACAGATACGCAGTATTTT.

This clone was counted once. The chain uses TRBV6-1 and TRBJ1-1; D is possibly TRBD1 (6 bases). The CDR3 covers 14 residues. Germline V gives CDR1 MNHNS, CDR2 SASEGT. Between the trimmed V and J ends, which lost 3 bases and 5 bases, there was a span of 13 bases. This chain's CDR3 is CASSDGRGWTEAFF. The CDR3 DNA reads as TGTGCCAGCAGTGATGGCAGGGGCTGGACTGAAGCTTTCTTT.

The CDR3 DNA reads TGTGCCTGGAGTGTACTTTCCGGGACAGGGCTTCGGGTGACCCTCCACTTT. Translation gives CAWSVLSGTGLRVTLHF. The rearrangement links TRBV30 to TRBJ1-6; 9 bases are shared with TRBD1. This CDR3 spans 17 amino acids. Germline CDR1 GTSNPN, CDR2 SVGIG (reference sequence). The trim removed 0 bases at V and 14 bases at J, leaving 17 bases unmatched.